This record covers a single TCR beta chain. The antigen is undetermined. This entry comes from a study of T cell repertoires in cytomegalovirus infection. V gave up 8 bases and J gave up 1 base, with 17 bases separating them. The V gene's germline CDR1 is SEHNR and CDR2 FQNEAQ (reference sequence). The CDR3 has 15 amino acids. Study results and limitations: Dominating the ex vivo response were HLA-C-restricted CMV-specific TCR beta clonotypes.

From the reads, TCRdb called clonotypes with MiXCR, one entry per CDR3 protein. The table records around 170,000 distinct CDR3 sequences, about 15% of them present only once. The chain is built from TRBV7-9 and TRBJ1-1; D remains ambiguous. The sequence was obtained from a human donor in good health (CMV status not recorded). Some clones in this sample may be carry-over from other donors' samples. What was sequenced was PBMCs. For the CDR3, the DNA is TGTGCCAGCTCCCAAATCAGTTCAGGGAACACTGAAGCTTTCTTT. It encodes CASSQISSGNTEAFF.